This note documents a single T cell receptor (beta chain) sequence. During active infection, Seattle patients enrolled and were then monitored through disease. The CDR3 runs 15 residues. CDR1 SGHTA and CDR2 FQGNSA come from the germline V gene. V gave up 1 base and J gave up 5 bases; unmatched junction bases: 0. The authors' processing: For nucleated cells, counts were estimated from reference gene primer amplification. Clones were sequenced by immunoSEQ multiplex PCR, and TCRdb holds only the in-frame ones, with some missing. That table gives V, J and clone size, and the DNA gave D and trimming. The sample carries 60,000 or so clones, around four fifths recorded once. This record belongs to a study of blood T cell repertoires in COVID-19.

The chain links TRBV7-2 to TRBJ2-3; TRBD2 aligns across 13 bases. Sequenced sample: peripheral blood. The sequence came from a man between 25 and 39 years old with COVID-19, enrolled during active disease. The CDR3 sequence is CASSLGLAGGDTQYF. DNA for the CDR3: TGTGCCAGCAGCTTAGGACTAGCGGGGGGAGATACGCAGTATTTT.